The rows below give T cell receptor beta chains drawn from one sample of a study of blood T cell repertoires in COVID-19. Some clones are missing from TCRdb's copy, which holds only in-frame ones; the method was immunoSEQ multiplex PCR. The sample carries almost 95,000 clones, around 90% recorded once. Sequenced: peripheral blood. These receptors originate from a woman aged 55 to 70 with COVID-19, enrolled during active disease. Both conserved end residues are part of each CDR3. The D gene is left open where the match is weak. Where a row states a size, it is once, few, many or the class of an expanded clone; other rows omit it.

cdr3_length d_call j_call clone_size v_call cdr3_nt cdr3_aa
14 . TRBJ2-7 . TRBV7-2 TGTGCCAGCAGCCCCGCACCGGGAAACTACGAGCAGTACTTC CASSPAPGNYEQYF
14 . TRBJ2-1 . TRBV12-5 TGTGCTAGTGGTTTGGAAGGACGGGGTAGGGAGCAGTTCTTC CASGLEGRGREQFF
15 TRBD2 TRBJ2-4 . TRBV28 TGTGCCAGCGCAGCTGGGGGGGTTTTCAAAAACATTCAGTACTTC CASAAGGVFKNIQYF
15 TRBD1 TRBJ2-2 . TRBV7-2 TGTGCCAGCAGTAAAGGACAGGGCAGCACCGGGGAGCTGTTTTTT CASSKGQGSTGELFF
14 . TRBJ1-1 . TRBV6-5 TGTGCCAGCAGTTACTCAGGGGAGGGCACTGAAGCTTTCTTT CASSYSGEGTEAFF
14 . TRBJ1-1 . TRBV7-8 TGTGCCAGCAGCCCTAATAGGGAGGACACTGAAGCTTTCTTT CASSPNREDTEAFF
16 TRBD1 TRBJ1-3 . TRBV7-2 TGTGCCAGCAGCTTAGGAGGGACAGCGTCTGGAAACACCATATATTTT CASSLGGTASGNTIYF
13 . TRBJ2-7 . TRBV11-2 TGTGCCAGCAGTGTTGGACAGCCCTACGAGCAGTACTTC CASSVGQPYEQYF
15 . TRBJ1-2 . TRBV6-1 TGTGCCAGCAGTGAATCCCTGGCAGGGCCCTATGGCTACACCTTC CASSESLAGPYGYTF
15 . TRBJ2-3 . TRBV5-8 TGTGCCAGCAGCTTGTGGTTGACTAGCACAGATACGCAGTATTTT CASSLWLTSTDTQYF
14 . TRBJ1-2 . TRBV7-2 TGTGCCAGCATTCCGCAGGGTGGGCCCTATGGCTACACCTTC CASIPQGGPYGYTF
12 . TRBJ1-2 . TRBV3-1/TRBV3-2 TGTGCCAGCAGCCCGGCGGGGGATGGCTACACCTTC CASSPAGDGYTF
11 . TRBJ2-1 . TRBV12-3/TRBV12-4 TGTGCCAGCACCCAGGGGTTTCAGCAGTTCTTC CASTQGFQQFF
15 . TRBJ2-6 . TRBV11-2 TGTGCCAGCACCCGGGGTAACTCTGGGGCCAACGTCCTGACTTTC CASTRGNSGANVLTF
19 TRBD2 TRBJ2-5 . TRBV7-6 TGTGCCAGCAGCTTAGTCTTGCGGGGGGGCCTTTCGGATCTTGAGACCCAGTACTTC CASSLVLRGGLSDLETQYF
13 . TRBJ2-2 once TRBV19 TGTGCCAGTAGTATGGGGCTGGCCGGGGAGCTGTTTTTT CASSMGLAGELFF
15 TRBD1 TRBJ2-2 . TRBV5-1 TGCGCCAGCACACAGACAGGGGGCGAAGGAGGGGAGCTGTTTTTT CASTQTGGEGGELFF
13 . TRBJ1-2 . TRBV3-1/TRBV3-2 TGTGCCAGCAGCCAAGATCTACAGTACGGCTACACCTTC CASSQDLQYGYTF
14 TRBD2 TRBJ2-7 . TRBV30 TGTGCCTGGAGTGTATTGCCGGGACTATACGAGCAGTACTTC CAWSVLPGLYEQYF
14 . TRBJ2-7 . TRBV18 TGTGCCAGCTCACCACCTGCGGACTCCTACGAGCAGTACTTC CASSPPADSYEQYF
14 TRBD1 TRBJ2-3 . TRBV6-5 TGTGCCAGCAGATTGACAGGGTTGACAGATACGCAGTATTTT CASRLTGLTDTQYF
16 . TRBJ1-6 . TRBV10-3 TGTGCCATCAGTGAGAACCAGGGAATAGATAATTCACCCCTCCACTTT CAISENQGIDNSPLHF
13 TRBD1 TRBJ2-3 . TRBV5-4 TGTGCCAGCAGCACCACAGGGGCAGATACGCAGTATTTT CASSTTGADTQYF
15 . TRBJ2-7 . TRBV9 TGTGCCAGCAGTTCGGGACATTCGAGCTCCTACGAGCAGTACTTC CASSSGHSSSYEQYF
14 . TRBJ2-3 . TRBV5-5 TGTGCCAGCAGGGTCGGGGGTAGCACAGATACGCAGTATTTT CASRVGGSTDTQYF
15 . TRBJ2-3 . TRBV19 TGTGCCAGTAGCTCCGGCGTCGGCGGGGGCGATACGCAGTATTTT CASSSGVGGGDTQYF
15 TRBD1 TRBJ2-1 . TRBV2 TGTGCCAGCAGTGAATCGACAGGGAACTACAATGAGCAGTTCTTC CASSESTGNYNEQFF
14 TRBD1 TRBJ2-5 . TRBV7-3 TGTGCCAGCAGCTTAACAGGGGGCCGAGAGACCCAGTACTTC CASSLTGGRETQYF
15 TRBD1 TRBJ2-3 . TRBV18 TGTGCCAGCTCACCAAAGGGGGCTGGTGCAGATACGCAGTATTTT CASSPKGAGADTQYF
14 . TRBJ1-2 . TRBV5-1 TGCGCCAGCAGCTCGAACCTCATGAGCGGTGGCTACACCTTC CASSSNLMSGGYTF
15 TRBD1 TRBJ1-4 . TRBV4-2 TGTGCCAGCAGCCAACCGACAGGGGGTAGTGAAAAACTGTTTTTT CASSQPTGGSEKLFF
16 . TRBJ2-1 . TRBV4-2 TGTGCCAGCAGCCAAGGGGCCGCTAACTCCTACAATGAGCAGTTCTTC CASSQGAANSYNEQFF
15 TRBD2 TRBJ2-1 once TRBV9 TGTGCCAGCAGCGACAGCGGGGGGGTTCGCAATGAGCAGTTCTTC CASSDSGGVRNEQFF
16 TRBD1 TRBJ2-2 . TRBV18 TGTGCCAGCTCACCCCTCGGACAGGGTCGGAGCGGGGAGCTGTTTTTT CASSPLGQGRSGELFF
17 . TRBJ2-1 once TRBV6-2/TRBV6-3 TGTGCCAGCAGTGCCACCTCGCGGGGCAGCTCCTACAATGAGCAGTTCTTC CASSATSRGSSYNEQFF
12 . TRBJ1-1 few TRBV18 TGTGCCAGCTCACCCTCGGGGGGGAGGGCTTTCTTT CASSPSGGRAFF
15 . TRBJ1-4 . TRBV9 TGTGCCAGCAGCCCAGGAATAGGTTTTAATGAAAAACTGTTTTTT CASSPGIGFNEKLFF
11 . TRBJ2-5 once TRBV28 TGTGCCAGCAGTTCGAGGGAGACCCAGTACTTC CASSSRETQYF
14 TRBD1 TRBJ1-5 . TRBV5-4 TGTGCCAGCAGCTTGGGGGGACAGCATCAGCCCCAGCATTTT CASSLGGQHQPQHF
14 . TRBJ2-7 . TRBV5-6 TGTGCCAGCAGCTCCCTGGGAGTTCGCTACGAGCAGTACTTC CASSSLGVRYEQYF
14 . TRBJ2-7 . TRBV4-1 TGCGCCAGCAGCCCCGGGATCCTAGGCTACGAGCAGTACTTC CASSPGILGYEQYF
14 TRBD1 TRBJ1-2 . TRBV27 TGTGCCAGCAGGGATGGACAGGCGGCATATGGCTACACCTTC CASRDGQAAYGYTF
14 TRBD2 TRBJ2-1 . TRBV30 TGTGCCTGGAGTACCTTCGGGACTAGCGGTGAGCAGTTCTTC CAWSTFGTSGEQFF